The clone carrying this TCR beta chain was seen repeatedly, ten times or more. The data are from a study of T cells in Graves' hyperthyroidism and ophthalmopathy. On the basis of clinical symptoms, serum thyroxine and TRAb, thyroid ultrasound and orbital computed tomography, diagnoses were made. This CDR3 region has 15 residues. CDR1 is KGHDR, CDR2 SFDVKD, per germline. The J segment lost 4 bases and the V segment lost 4 bases, leaving 6 bases of the junction unmatched. Template material for amplifying TCR beta CDR3 regions consisted of RNA transcripts. The HTBI set primed first-round TCR CDR3 RT-PCR. TCRdb analysed the multiplex PCR reads with MiXCR anew, one entry per CDR3 protein. This table has roughly 520,000 distinct CDR3 sequences, approximately 25% appearing once.

Sequenced input: blood. The V and J genes are TRBV24-1 and TRBJ2-5; 9 bases match TRBD2. The receptor's source is a woman in her twenties or thirties with Graves' ophthalmopathy. The CDR3 sequence is CATSDPGTSRETQYF. In DNA, the CDR3 is TGTGCCACCAGTGACCCAGGGACTAGCCGAGAGACCCAGTACTTC.